This T cell receptor (beta chain) came from a study of identical twins. This clonotype has only a few counts. The target antigen is unknown. MiXCR, run by TCRdb on the 5' RACE reads, gives a single entry per CDR3 protein. This sample has 200,000 to 250,000 distinct CDR3 sequences; 7.5% occur once, and the top ten carry over 5%. Study-wide results and limits: The more abundant beta clonotypes in cord blood had fewer insertions, and memory repertoires did not show this.

Germline CDR1 and CDR2: SNHLY and FYNNEI. CDR3 length equals 15 residues. V gave up 0 bases and J gave up 1 base, with 9 bases separating them. These sequences were also reported in another study, on yellow fever vaccine responses in identical twins.

The source is a woman aged 18-29 years in good health. The V and J genes are TRBV2 and TRBJ2-5; possible D gene TRBD2, 6 bases. Sample: CD8+ T cells sorted from blood. The CDR3 nucleotides are TGTGCCAGCAGTGAAGCGGGGGGAGTCCAAGAGACCCAGTACTTC. Translated: CASSEAGGVQETQYF. The variable domain in full, with the rest retrieved from reference TRBV2 and TRBJ2-5, is EPEVTQTPSHQVTQMGQEVILRCVPISNHLYFYWYRQILGQKVEFLVSFYNNEISEKSEIFDDQFSVERPDGSNFTLKIRSTKLEDSAMYFCASSEAGGVQETQYFGPGTRLLVL.